This T cell receptor (beta chain) was recorded in a study of vaccination effects on CD4 cells after COVID-19. The study's findings and limits: There were few convalescent patients in the study and no early post-infection timepoints. By a late point after vaccination, infection- and vaccine-induced clones had shrunk markedly through clonal contraction.

As to this clone: Its antigen is as yet unknown.

Method: immunoSEQ multiplex PCR; TCRdb's copy keeps in-frame clones and lacks some. The sample includes 67,000 or so clones, approximately 81% seen only once; the top ten take more than 1%. ViraFEST assay sequencing came after antigen-specific CD4+ T cells were expanded with viral peptide pools. Isolating CD4+ T cells followed more than 9 days of culture. Vaccination of participants consisted of two doses of either the BNT162b2 or mRNA-1273 vaccine. V was clipped by 7 bases and J by 7 bases; unmatched bases: 9. The CDR3 runs 15 residues. In germline, CDR1 is SGHTA, CDR2 FQGNSA. This TCR derives from a human donor who received a COVID-19 vaccine. This chain connects TRBV7-2 to TRBJ1-6; 8 bases agree with TRBD1. The material sequenced was CD4+ T cells from PBMCs cultured with HCoV-229E spike peptides, taken after COVID-19 vaccination. The CDR3 DNA reads TGTGCCAGCAACCTGATAAGACAGGGGAATTCACCCCTCCACTTT. Protein: CASNLIRQGNSPLHF.